This T cell receptor beta chain was documented in a study of shared clonotypes between healthy human individuals. Generated by immunoSEQ multiplex PCR, the TCRdb table keeps only in-frame clones and is missing some. The data hold around 2,000,000 clones, with about 95% observed a single time. The CDR3 sequence is 11 residues long. The V and J ends lost 5 bases and 12 bases, in that order; junction bases with no gene match: 8. CDR1 is SQVTM and CDR2 is ANQGSEA in the germline V gene. Naive CD8 cells lacked CD45RO and underwent positive selection for CCR7, leaving out terminally differentiated effector memory CD45RA+ cells.

The sample comprised naive CD8+ T cells sorted from blood. This sequence originates from a man younger than 35 in good health. The V call is TRBV29-1, the J call TRBJ1-1; TRBD1 agrees at 8 bases. The CDR3 reads CSVPQGGSPFF. The DNA for the CDR3 is TGCAGCGTTCCACAGGGGGGGAGTCCTTTCTTT.